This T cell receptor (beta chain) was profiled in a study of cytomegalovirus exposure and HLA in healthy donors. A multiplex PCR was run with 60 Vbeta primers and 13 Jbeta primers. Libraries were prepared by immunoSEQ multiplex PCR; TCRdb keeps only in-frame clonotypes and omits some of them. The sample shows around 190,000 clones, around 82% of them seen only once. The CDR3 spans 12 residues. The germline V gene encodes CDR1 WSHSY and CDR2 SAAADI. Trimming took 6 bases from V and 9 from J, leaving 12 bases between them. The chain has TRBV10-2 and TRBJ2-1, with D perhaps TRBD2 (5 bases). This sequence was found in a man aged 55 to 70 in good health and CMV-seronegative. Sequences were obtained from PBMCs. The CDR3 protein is CASSRGASEQFF. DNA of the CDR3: TGCGCCAGCAGCCGGGGAGCTAGTGAGCAGTTCTTC.